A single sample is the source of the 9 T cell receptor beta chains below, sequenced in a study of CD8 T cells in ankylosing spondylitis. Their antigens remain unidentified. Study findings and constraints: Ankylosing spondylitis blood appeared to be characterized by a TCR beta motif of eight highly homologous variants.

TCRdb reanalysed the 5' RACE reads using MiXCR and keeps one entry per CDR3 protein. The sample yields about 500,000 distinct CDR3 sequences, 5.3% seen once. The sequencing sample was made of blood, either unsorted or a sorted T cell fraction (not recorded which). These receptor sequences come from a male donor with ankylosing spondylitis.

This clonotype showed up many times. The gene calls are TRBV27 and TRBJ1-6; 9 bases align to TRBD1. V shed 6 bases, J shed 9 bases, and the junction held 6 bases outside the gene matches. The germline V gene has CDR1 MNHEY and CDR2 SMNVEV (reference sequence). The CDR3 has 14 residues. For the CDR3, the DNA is TGTGCCAGCAGGCCCGACAGGGGGGGTTCACCCCTCCACTTT. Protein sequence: CASRPDRGGSPLHF.

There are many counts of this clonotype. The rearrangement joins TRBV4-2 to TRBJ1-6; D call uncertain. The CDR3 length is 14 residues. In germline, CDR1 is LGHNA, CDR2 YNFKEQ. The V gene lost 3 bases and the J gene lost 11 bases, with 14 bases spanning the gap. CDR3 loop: CASSQPGPGAPLHF. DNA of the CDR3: TGTGCCAGCAGCCAGCCCGGACCCGGAGCACCCCTCCACTTT.

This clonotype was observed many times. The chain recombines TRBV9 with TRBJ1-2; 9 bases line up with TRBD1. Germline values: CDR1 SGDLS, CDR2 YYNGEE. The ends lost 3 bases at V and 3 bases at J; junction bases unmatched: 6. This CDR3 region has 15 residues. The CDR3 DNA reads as TGTGCCAGCAGCGCAACGAACAGGGGGCACTATGGCTACACCTTC. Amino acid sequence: CASSATNRGHYGYTF.

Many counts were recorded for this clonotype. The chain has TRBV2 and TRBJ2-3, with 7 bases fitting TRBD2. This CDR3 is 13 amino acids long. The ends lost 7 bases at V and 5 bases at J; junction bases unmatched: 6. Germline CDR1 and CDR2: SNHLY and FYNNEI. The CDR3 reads CASTTERGDTQYF. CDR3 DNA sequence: TGTGCCAGCACTACCGAGCGGGGAGATACGCAGTATTTT.

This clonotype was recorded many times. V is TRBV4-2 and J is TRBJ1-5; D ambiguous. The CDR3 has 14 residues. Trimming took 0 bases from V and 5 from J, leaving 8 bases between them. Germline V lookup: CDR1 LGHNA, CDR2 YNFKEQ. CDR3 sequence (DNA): TGTGCCAGCAGCCAAGATCGGGCCGATCAGCCCCAGCATTTT. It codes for CASSQDRADQPQHF.

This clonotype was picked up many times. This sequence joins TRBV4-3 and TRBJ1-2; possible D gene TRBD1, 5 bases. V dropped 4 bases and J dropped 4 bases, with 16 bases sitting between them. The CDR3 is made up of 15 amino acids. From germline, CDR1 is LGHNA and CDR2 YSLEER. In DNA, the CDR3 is TGCGCCAGCAGCCGAGAGGGGCGAGGGGTCTATGGCTACACCTTC. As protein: CASSREGRGVYGYTF.

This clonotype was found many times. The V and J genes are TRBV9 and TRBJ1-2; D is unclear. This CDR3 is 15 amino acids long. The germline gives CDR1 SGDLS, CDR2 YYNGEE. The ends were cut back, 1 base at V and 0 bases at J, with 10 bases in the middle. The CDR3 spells CASSVYAGSNYGYTF. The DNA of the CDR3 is TGTGCCAGCAGCGTATATGCAGGCTCTAACTATGGCTACACCTTC.

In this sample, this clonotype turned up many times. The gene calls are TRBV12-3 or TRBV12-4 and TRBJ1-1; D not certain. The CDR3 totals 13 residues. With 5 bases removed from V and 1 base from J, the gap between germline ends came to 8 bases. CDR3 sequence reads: CASSLMANTEAFF. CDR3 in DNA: TGTGCCAGCAGTCTAATGGCGAACACTGAAGCTTTCTTT.

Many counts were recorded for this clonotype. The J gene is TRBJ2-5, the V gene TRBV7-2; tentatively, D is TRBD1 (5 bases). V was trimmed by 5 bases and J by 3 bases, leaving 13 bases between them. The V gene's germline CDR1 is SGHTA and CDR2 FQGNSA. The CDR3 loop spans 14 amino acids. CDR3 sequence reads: CASSPQVSEETQYF. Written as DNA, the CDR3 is TGTGCCAGCAGCCCACAGGTCTCGGAAGAGACCCAGTACTTC.